This passage covers 11 T cell receptor beta chains from one sample sequenced in a study of CD8 T cells in ankylosing spondylitis. TCRdb used MiXCR to reprocess the 5' RACE reads, holding one entry per CDR3 protein. The sample has under 300,000 distinct CDR3 sequences; about 10% are singletons. Sequencing input: blood, either unsorted or a sorted T cell fraction (not recorded which). The receptor source for this set is a male donor with ankylosing spondylitis or in good health (not recorded which).

This clonotype has a count of ten or more. The V and J genes are TRBV10-3 and TRBJ2-1; TRBD2 agrees at 14 bases. The germline CDR1 and CDR2 sequences are ENHRY and SYGVKD. The V and J ends lost 6 bases and 8 bases, in that order; junction bases with no gene match: 6. The CDR3 runs to 15 residues. The CDR3 nucleotides read TGTGCCATCAGCCGACTAGCGGGGGGGCGCGATGAGCAGTTCTTC. Encoded protein: CAISRLAGGRDEQFF.

The count of this clonotype is one. A much larger clone differs from this one at a single base, so this may be a read error. This chain uses TRBV6-4 with TRBJ2-3, with D perhaps matching TRBD2 (5 bases). CDR1 and CDR2 (germline): MRHNA, SNTAGT. The CDR3 consists of 15 residues. CDR3 sequence (DNA): TGTGCCAGCAGTGACTCAAGGGAGAGCACAGATTCGCAGTATTTT. Encoded protein: CASSDSRESTDSQYF.

This clonotype showed up many times. The chain links TRBV6-1 to TRBJ1-5, with 10 bases aligning to TRBD1. This CDR3 is 16 amino acids long. The V segment lost 5 bases and the J segment 9 bases; nucleotides outside the gene matches: 13. Germline V gives CDR1 MNHNS, CDR2 SASEGT. The CDR3 loop is CASSPRDRGPRRPQHF. The DNA of the CDR3 is TGTGCCAGCAGTCCGCGAGACAGGGGGCCACGGCGGCCCCAGCATTTT.

On this clonotype: This clone may be a read error of a much larger clone one base away. This chain connects TRBV25-1 to TRBJ2-1; a weak D match, TRBD2 (8 bases). The V gene's germline CDR1 is MGHDK and CDR2 SYGVNS. This CDR3 has 13 amino acids. The CDR3 here is CAAGGRGYNEQFF. For the CDR3, the DNA is TGTGCTGCGGGGGGCAGGGGGTACAATGAGCAGTTCTTC.

Points on this clonotype: Since a much larger clone is just one base distant, this may be a read error. The CDR3 sequence: CASSDLNEQFF. The CDR3 DNA reads as TGTGCCAGCAGTGATCTCAATGAGCAGTTCTTC. V is TRBV6-1 and J is TRBJ2-1; D call uncertain. This CDR3 has 11 amino acids. V was shortened by 3 bases and J by 6 bases, with 3 bases between the two germline ends. Germline-derived CDR1 and CDR2 are MNHNS and SASEGT.

This clonotype showed up just once. A much larger clone differs by one base, so this may be a read error. This sequence joins TRBV6-5 and TRBJ2-7; D ambiguous. The germline V gene encodes CDR1 MNHEY and CDR2 SVGAGI. This CDR3 has 11 residues. In DNA form, the CDR3 reads TGTGCCGGCAGGCCGCCTCCCGAGCAGTACTTC. Translated: CAGRPPPEQYF.

Ten or more counts support this clonotype. The chain has TRBV5-1 and TRBJ1-6; tentative D call: TRBD1 (6 bases). V was shortened by 0 bases and J by 0 bases, with 19 bases between the two germline ends. Looked up from germline, CDR1 is SGHRS and CDR2 is YFSETQ. CDR3 size: 20 residues. As DNA, the CDR3 is TGCGCCAGCAGCTTGGTGTCCAGGGGACACATGAGCTCCTATAATTCACCCCTCCACTTT. Amino acids: CASSLVSRGHMSSYNSPLHF.

This rearrangement joins TRBV7-9 to TRBJ1-1, with D unclear. The CDR3 covers 13 residues. In germline, CDR1 is SEHNR, CDR2 FQNEAQ (reference sequence). Trimming pared 1 base from V and 2 bases from J, leaving 5 bases between. The CDR3 DNA follows: TGTGCCAGCAGCTTAGGAGATAACACTGAAGCTTTCTTT. Amino acid sequence: CASSLGDNTEAFF.

This clonotype was seen many times. The J gene is TRBJ2-7, the V gene TRBV21-1; the D call of TRBD1 is as the table states it, not checked on the DNA. TRBV21-1 is designated a pseudogene. CDR3 length: 16 amino acids. This CDR3 reads CASSKPRPGQPYEQYF. For the CDR3, the DNA is TGTGCCAGCAGCAAACCGAGACCGGGACAGCCCTACGAGCAGTACTTC.

This clonotype has at least ten counts. The V gene is TRBV4-1, the J gene TRBJ2-1, with a possible D match to TRBD2 (6 bases). From germline, CDR1 is MGHRA and CDR2 YSYEKL. The CDR3 totals 13 residues. Trimming removed 4 bases at V and 6 bases at J, with 10 bases between. The CDR3 loop is CASSPTSINEQFF. The CDR3, as DNA: TGCGCCAGCAGCCCGACTAGTATCAATGAGCAGTTCTTC.

The sample holds many counts of this clonotype. The chain links TRBV5-4 to TRBJ2-1; D may be TRBD1 or TRBD2 (5 bases each). Germline-derived CDR1 and CDR2 are SGHNT and YYREEE (reference sequence). V was cut by 4 bases and J by 3 bases, with 14 bases left in between. This CDR3 is 15 amino acids long. For the CDR3, the DNA is TGTGCCAGCAGCCCCGCTGGGGCGGGCTACAATGAGCAGTTCTTC. Its translation: CASSPAGAGYNEQFF.